This entry is about one T cell receptor (beta chain). Antigen: not known. This sample was taken from a study of Ad26.COV2.S vaccination and SARS-CoV-2 variants. Study at large: Into the muscle, Ad26.COV2.S was dosed once or twice, 56 days apart.

Study results and limitations: Recipients given vaccine exceeded placebo recipients in spike-specific TCR breadth. Responses of T cells in total may have been underestimated by the TCR breadth and depth analyses.

The treatment here: approximately 18 received Ad26.COV2.S at low or high dose, single or two shots; roughly five received placebo; per-sample allocation not given. On day 63 after the first injection, vaccine and placebo recipients gave samples. Clones were read by immunoSEQ multiplex PCR, and TCRdb kept only the in-frame ones, dropping some. The sample consists of around 400,000 clones, 90% of them appearing once. V lost 5 bases and J lost 7, with 17 bases in between. This CDR3 contains 14 residues. CDR1 and CDR2 (germline): MNHEY, SMNVEV (reference sequence). The starting material was peripheral blood, obtained in a trial of Ad26.COV2.S vaccine versus placebo. The J gene is TRBJ1-2, the V gene TRBV27; D perhaps matches TRBD1 (6 bases). The source of this sequence is a person aged 18 to 59 who received the Ad26.COV2.S COVID-19 vaccine or a placebo. For the CDR3, the DNA is TGTGCCAGCAGTCGGGGGCAGTCTTGGGGTGGCTACACCTTC. Residues: CASSRGQSWGGYTF.